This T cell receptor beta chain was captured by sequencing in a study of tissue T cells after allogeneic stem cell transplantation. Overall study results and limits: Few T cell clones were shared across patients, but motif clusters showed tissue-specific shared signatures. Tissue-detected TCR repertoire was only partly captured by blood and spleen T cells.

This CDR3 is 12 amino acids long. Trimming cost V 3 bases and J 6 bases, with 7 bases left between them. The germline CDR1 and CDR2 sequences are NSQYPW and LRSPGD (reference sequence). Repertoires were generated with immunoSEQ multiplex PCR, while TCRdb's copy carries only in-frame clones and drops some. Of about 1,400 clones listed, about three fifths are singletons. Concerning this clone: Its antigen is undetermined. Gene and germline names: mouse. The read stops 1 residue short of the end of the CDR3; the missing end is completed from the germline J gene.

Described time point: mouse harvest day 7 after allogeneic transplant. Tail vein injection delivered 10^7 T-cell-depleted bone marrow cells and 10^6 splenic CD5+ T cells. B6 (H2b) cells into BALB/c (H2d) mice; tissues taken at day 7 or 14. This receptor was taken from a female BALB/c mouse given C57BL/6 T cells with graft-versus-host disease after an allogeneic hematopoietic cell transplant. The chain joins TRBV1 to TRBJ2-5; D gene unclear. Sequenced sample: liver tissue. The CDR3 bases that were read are TGCACCTGCAGTGCCCCCCGCGACACCCAGTAC. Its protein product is CTCSAPRDTQY. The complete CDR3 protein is CTCSAPRDTQYF. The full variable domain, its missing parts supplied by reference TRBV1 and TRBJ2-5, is VTLLEQNPRWRLVPRGQAVNLRCILKNSQYPWMSWYQQDLQKQLQWLFTLRSPGDKEVKSLPGADYLATRVTDTELRLQVANMSQGRTLYCTCSAPRDTQYFGPGTRLLVL.